This TCR beta chain was observed in a study of CD8 T cells in ankylosing spondylitis. Findings and limits, study-wide: Disease-linked clones displayed a CD8+ phenotype and appeared relatively rarely in peripheral blood. Reports say disease-linked clones showed up significantly more in matched ankylosing spondylitis synovial fluid. A TCR beta motif made of under 10 highly homologous variants seemed typical of ankylosing spondylitis blood.

V was clipped by 1 base and J by 7 bases, with 6 bases between them. Germline V gene lookup returns CDR1 MNHEY and CDR2 SMNVEV (reference sequence). The CDR3 is 12 amino acids. As concerns this clonotype: The antigen is not known.

It was by quantitative 5'-RACE with molecular barcodes that TCR beta libraries were made. One entry per CDR3 protein results from TCRdb running MiXCR on the 5' RACE reads. The sample holds about 440,000 distinct CDR3 sequences; roughly 15% are singletons and the top ten take 0.85% to 1.3%. The TCR sequence derives from a male donor with ankylosing spondylitis. The rearrangement links TRBV27 to TRBJ2-3; no clear D. Sequencing input: blood, either unsorted or a sorted T cell fraction (not recorded which). The CDR3 loop reads CASSLLGHTQYF. The CDR3 DNA reads TGTGCCAGCAGTTTATTAGGCCATACGCAGTATTTT.